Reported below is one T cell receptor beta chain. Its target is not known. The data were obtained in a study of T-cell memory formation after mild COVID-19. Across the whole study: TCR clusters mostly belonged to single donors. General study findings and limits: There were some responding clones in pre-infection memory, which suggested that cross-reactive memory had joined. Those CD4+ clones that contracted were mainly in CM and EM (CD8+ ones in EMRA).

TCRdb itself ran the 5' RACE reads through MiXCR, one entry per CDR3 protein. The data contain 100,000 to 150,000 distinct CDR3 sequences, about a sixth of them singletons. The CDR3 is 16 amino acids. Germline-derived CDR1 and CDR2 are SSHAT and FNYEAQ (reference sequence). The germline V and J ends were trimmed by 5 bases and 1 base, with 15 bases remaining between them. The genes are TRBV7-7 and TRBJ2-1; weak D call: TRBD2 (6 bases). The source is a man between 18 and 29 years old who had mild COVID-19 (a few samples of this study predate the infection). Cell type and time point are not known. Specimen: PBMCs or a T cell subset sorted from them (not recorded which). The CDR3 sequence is CASSPGSGTSYNEQFF. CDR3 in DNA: TGTGCCAGCAGCCCCGGATCTGGGACTTCCTACAATGAGCAGTTCTTC.